This T cell receptor (beta chain) is from a study of early T cells in non-severe SARS-CoV-2 infection. Study-level background: Sequencing input comprised bulk RNA from unsorted whole blood; chain pairing was not available. Study-wide results and limits: Sequences matched to VDJdb favored anti-spike CD8 responses, while private and CD4 specificities were missed.

TCRdb re-called the 5' RACE reads through MiXCR, storing one row per CDR3 protein. The table has about 80,000 distinct CDR3 sequences, about 6.5% seen once. The CDR3 runs 15 residues. The V segment lost 5 bases and the J segment 0 bases; nucleotides outside the gene matches: 5. Germline lookup yields CDR1 SGHVS and CDR2 FNYEAQ. This clonotype was detected a few times. Antigen unknown. V and J are TRBV7-6 and TRBJ2-3; 7 bases agree with TRBD1. Sequencing used whole blood. The origin of this receptor is an adult who was a healthcare worker with PCR-confirmed SARS-CoV-2 infection or an uninfected control (not recorded which). The CDR3 nucleotides are TGTGCCAGCAGCCCCTGGACAGGAAGCACAGATACGCAGTATTTT. It translates to CASSPWTGSTDTQYF. Using reference TRBV7-6 and TRBJ2-3 for the parts outside the CDR3, the full variable domain is GAGVSQSPRYKVTKRGQDVALRCDPISGHVSLYWYRQALGQGPEFLTYFNYEAQQDKSGLPNDRFSAERPEGSISTLTIQRTEQRDSAMYRCASSPWTGSTDTQYFGPGTRLTVL.